Here is one TCR beta chain with its context. Its matching antigen is unknown. The data belong to a study of T cells after yellow fever vaccination. Study-level results: Only a minor proportion of clonotypes was detected across both CD4 and CD8 compartments.

In germline, CDR1 is MNHEY, CDR2 SVGAGI. V dropped 0 bases and J dropped 15 bases, with 3 bases sitting between them. This CDR3 has 9 residues. TCRdb redid the calling of the 5' RACE reads with MiXCR, one entry per CDR3 protein. The table includes around 320,000 distinct CDR3 sequences, approximately 4% detected once. Sequences were derived from PBMCs, sampled 15 days after the yellow fever booster vaccination. The rearrangement uses TRBV6-5 and TRBJ2-1; D is ambiguous. This TCR came from a man aged 18 to 30 who received the YFV17D yellow fever vaccine. Here the CDR3 reads CASSYSAFF. CDR3 bases: TGTGCCAGCAGTTACTCGGCGTTCTTC.